Listed below are T cell receptor beta chains from one sample, sequenced in a study of spatial heterogeneity in lung cancer. TCRdb re-called the 5' RACE reads with MiXCR, one entry per CDR3 protein. In the table there are about 39,000 distinct CDR3 sequences, around 3.1% of which are singletons. Specimen: normal lung tissue next to the tumor, collected at surgery. The origin of the receptors is a male donor with early-stage non-small cell lung cancer. The CDR3 runs from the conserved cysteine through the conserved F or W. The D gene is left open where the match is weak. Only part of the rows carry a size: once, few, many, or a class if the clone is expanded.

v_call	d_call	clone_size	cdr3_length	j_call	cdr3_nt	cdr3_aa
TRBV2	-	many	15	TRBJ2-7	TGTGCCAGTTTTGGCGAGATTTGGGGGACGAACGAGCAGTACTTC	CASFGEIWGTNEQYF
TRBV6-2/TRBV6-3	-	many	13	TRBJ1-5	TGTGCCAGCACCCTGGCGGGGAATCAGCCCCAGCATTTT	CASTLAGNQPQHF
TRBV20-1	-	-	15	TRBJ2-5	TGCAGTGCTAGGGCTATTGTTGGTACCGGGGAGACCCAGTACTTC	CSARAIVGTGETQYF
TRBV20-1	-	few	12	TRBJ2-5	TGCAGTGCTAGTTTGCAGCAAGAGACCCAGTACTTC	CSASLQQETQYF
TRBV2	-	many	13	TRBJ2-2	TGTGCCAAAAGGGGGCGGGACTCCGGGGAGCTGTTTTTT	CAKRGRDSGELFF
TRBV27	TRBD2	many	14	TRBJ2-1	TGTGCCAGCAGTTTGGGGGGACTAGCTGGTGAGCAGTTCTTC	CASSLGGLAGEQFF
TRBV5-1	TRBD2	many	15	TRBJ2-2	TGCGCCAGCAGCTGGGGGACTATCGGCACCGGGGAGCTGTTTTTT	CASSWGTIGTGELFF
TRBV6-6	TRBD1	many	15	TRBJ1-4	TGTGCCAGCAGTGGGAGGGACAGGAGAGGTGAAAAACTGTTTTTT	CASSGRDRRGEKLFF
TRBV5-1	-	many	17	TRBJ1-2	TGCGCCAGCAGCTTGGCGACGGACGCAGCCAGGGGAGATGGCTACACCTTC	CASSLATDAARGDGYTF
TRBV28	-	few	14	TRBJ2-5	TGTGCCAGCACGGGTGGGGGGGCACAAGAGACCCAGTACTTC	CASTGGGAQETQYF
TRBV4-1	TRBD2	many	17	TRBJ2-1	TGCGCCAGCAGCCAGCGAGAAAGGGACTATCTCTACAATGAGCAGTTCTTC	CASSQRERDYLYNEQFF
TRBV5-6	-	-	13	TRBJ2-5	TGTGCCAGCAGCTTGGCAGGCGGAGAGACCCAGTACTTC	CASSLAGGETQYF
TRBV4-3	-	many	13	TRBJ1-6	TGCGCCAGCAGCCAAAGCGGGGATTCACCCCTCCACTTT	CASSQSGDSPLHF
TRBV20-1	TRBD2	many	14	TRBJ2-3	TGCAGTGCTAGAGTGGGGACTAGCGCAGATACGCAGTATTTT	CSARVGTSADTQYF
TRBV5-1	-	many	11	TRBJ2-5	TGCGCCAGCAGCTCTTCGGAGACCCAGTACTTC	CASSSSETQYF
TRBV21-1	-	many	17	TRBJ2-3	TGTGCCAGCAGCAAGATGAATGAGGGGACAGGGGTGTATACGCAGTATTTT	CASSKMNEGTGVYTQYF
TRBV2	TRBD1	many	14	TRBJ1-4	TGTGCCAGCAGTGCGGGCAGGGGGATGGAAAAACTGTTTTTT	CASSAGRGMEKLFF
TRBV3-1	-	many	13	TRBJ2-1	TGTGCCAGCAGCCAAGTCGGTGGCGTCAGGTTGCTCTTC	CASSQVGGVRLLF
TRBV7-2	TRBD1	many	14	TRBJ1-1	TGTGCCAGCAGCACCCGTGACAGGGCCACTGAAGCTTTCTTT	CASSTRDRATEAFF
TRBV5-1	TRBD2	many	15	TRBJ2-2	TGCGCCAGCAGCTTGCGGGGAGGGGACACCGGGGAGCTGTTTTTT	CASSLRGGDTGELFF
TRBV27	-	many	15	TRBJ2-2	TGTGCCAGCAGTTTTTGGAACGCGAACACCGGGGAGCTGTTTTTT	CASSFWNANTGELFF
TRBV28	TRBD1	-	14	TRBJ1-1	TGTGCCACCAGGGAAGGACAGGGGGCCCCTGAAGCTTTCTTT	CATREGQGAPEAFF
TRBV4-3	-	many	14	TRBJ1-6	TGCGCCAGCAGCCAAAGGGGCAGGGGATCACCCCTCCACTTT	CASSQRGRGSPLHF
TRBV5-1	-	many	15	TRBJ2-6	TGCGCCAGCACTACTTTCGTAACTGGGGCCAACGTCCTGACTTTC	CASTTFVTGANVLTF
TRBV28	-	many	14	TRBJ2-7	TGTGCCAGCAGTCGACGGGACTGGAGTTACGAGCAGTACTTC	CASSRRDWSYEQYF
TRBV12-3/TRBV12-4	-	many	14	TRBJ2-3	TGTGCCAGCAGTCGTGGACAGAGCACAGATACGCAGTATTTT	CASSRGQSTDTQYF
TRBV29-1	-	many	11	TRBJ1-1	TGCAGCGTTGTTAAGTCAGCGGAAGCTTTCTTT	CSVVKSAEAFF
TRBV3-1	-	many	13	TRBJ1-1	TGTGCCAGCAGCCGTCAAGGGGGCACTGAAGCTTTCTTT	CASSRQGGTEAFF
TRBV6-2/TRBV6-3	-	many	19	TRBJ2-1	TGTGCCAGCAGTTACTCGATTCAGGGGCGGTTTTCGGGGCACAATGAGCAGTTCTTC	CASSYSIQGRFSGHNEQFF
TRBV30	-	many	12	TRBJ1-1	TGTGCCTGGATAGGGGGTCGGACTGAAGCTTTCTTT	CAWIGGRTEAFF
TRBV9	-	many	13	TRBJ2-2	TGTGCCAGCAGCGTACGAAACACCGGGGAGCTGTTTTTT	CASSVRNTGELFF
TRBV4-2	-	many	16	TRBJ1-1	TGTGCCAGCAGCCAAGGTTTCGCCCTACGGAACACTGAAGCTTTCTTT	CASSQGFALRNTEAFF
TRBV20-1	TRBD2	many	17	TRBJ2-6	TGCAGTGCTTTGCGACTAGCGGGTCACTCTGGGGCCAACGTCCTGACTTTC	CSALRLAGHSGANVLTF
TRBV7-9	TRBD1	many	14	TRBJ2-7	TGTGCCAGCAGCCTGGGACAGCACTCCTACGAGCAGTACTTC	CASSLGQHSYEQYF
TRBV2	-	few	15	TRBJ1-2	TGTGCCAGCAGTGAACCCAGCTCCCTCCTTGGTGGCTACACCTTC	CASSEPSSLLGGYTF
TRBV20-1	-	many	15	TRBJ1-1	TGCAGTGCTAGACAAGCCCGGCACAGAAACACTGAAGCTTTCTTT	CSARQARHRNTEAFF
TRBV3-1	TRBD1	many	14	TRBJ1-2	TGTGCCAGCAGCCGCTCAGGGGGGCCGGGAGGCTACACCTTC	CASSRSGGPGGYTF
TRBV25-1	TRBD1	many	12	TRBJ1-1	TGTGCCAGCGGTTACAGGGGCACTGAAGCTTTCTTT	CASGYRGTEAFF
TRBV11-2	TRBD2	many	14	TRBJ2-4	TGTGCCAGCAGCCATATCGGACTAGCTCGAGTTCAGTACTTC	CASSHIGLARVQYF
TRBV12-3/TRBV12-4	TRBD1	many	15	TRBJ2-7	TGTGCCAGCAGCCCAAACCCCCAGGGGGCTTACGAGCAGTACTTC	CASSPNPQGAYEQYF
TRBV7-2	-	many	15	TRBJ2-1	TGTGCCAGCAGCCCCAGGGGGGGCCTTTACAATGAGCAGTTCTTC	CASSPRGGLYNEQFF
TRBV6-2/TRBV6-3	-	many	14	TRBJ2-1	TGTGCCAGCAAGGCCGCCGGGACCTACAATGAGCAGTTCTTC	CASKAAGTYNEQFF
TRBV10-3	-	many	15	TRBJ2-2	TGTGCCATCAGCGAGAGGGGTGGAGTAACCGGGGAGCTGTTTTTT	CAISERGGVTGELFF
TRBV29-1	-	many	12	TRBJ2-7	TGCAGCGTTGAGACCGAAGGGCGCGAGCAGTACTTC	CSVETEGREQYF